This T cell receptor beta chain is drawn from a study of glioma-infiltrating T cells. V lost 4 bases to trimming and J lost 5 bases; unmatched junction nucleotides: 10. CDR1 SEHNR and CDR2 FQNEAQ come from the germline V gene (reference sequence). CDR3 size: 15 residues. Study conclusions and caveats: Tissue-blood divergence was below expectation in non-neoplastic patients, above in gliomas.

This clonotype appeared a few times. What it binds is unknown. The iRepertoire nested amplicon-rescue multiplex PCR amplified TCR alpha and beta CDR3s from RNA. TCRdb reprocessed the multiplex PCR reads with MiXCR, giving one entry per CDR3 protein. The sample records about 130,000 distinct CDR3 sequences, less than 30% being singletons. The chain has TRBV7-9 and TRBJ2-7; TRBD2 aligns across 8 bases. This TCR was sampled from a human donor with low-grade glioma or glioblastoma, undergoing nonglioma brain surgery, or in good health (not recorded which). Sequencing used glioma tissue, nonneoplastic brain tissue, or PBMCs (not recorded which). The DNA of the CDR3 is TGTGCCAGCAGCTCATCGATCGGACTAGCCGACGAGCAGTACTTC. It encodes CASSSSIGLADEQYF.